This T cell receptor (beta chain) appears in the sequencing data of a study of blood T cells in healthy people across ages (dated by TCRdb to 2014 to 2015). Describing the broader study: In model experiments, roughly one uniquely barcoded TCR beta cDNA molecule per two T cells was captured by template switching. To track age-related changes in TCR beta repertoire diversity, the study relied on deep sequencing normalized with unique cDNA molecular identifiers. Four age groups were formed from the donors: young (average about 17 years), middle-aged (around 37), aged (62) and long-lived (around 82). To avoid experimental bias, donors of different ages were spread randomly across the sequencing lanes. Two additional independent replicas of 1 million unique cDNA reads from the same blood draw were analyzed for two donors (one aged 18 to 30 and one aged 80 or older). General conclusions and limits of the study: Because donor CMV infection status was unknown, age-related changes in expanded clonotypes were potentially confounded. A strong correlation was found between observed TCR beta diversity and the percentage of naive T cells measured by flow cytometry. Total diversity estimates from one million sequenced T cells were considered lower bounds and underestimates. Because profiling used bulk unsorted PBMCs, naive and antigen-experienced compartments could not be compared conclusively. The long-lived group showed more naive CD4+ T cells, fewer expanded clones and increased TCR diversity than the aged group, suggesting age selection. As age increased, observed TCR beta diversity per million T cells dropped in a roughly linear way, and a significant reduction was already evident by age 40.

Systemically healthy Caucasian individuals from Russia, 39 in total and aged about 6 to 90 years, were included as donors. Each donor gave around 9.9 milliliters of peripheral blood, collected into EDTA-treated Vacutainer tubes. Ficoll-Paque density-gradient centrifugation was used to isolate PBMCs, with at least 7 million obtained per sample. Trizol reagent was used to extract total RNA from the PBMCs, yielding at least 5 micrograms per sample. Naive CD45RAhigh/CD27high T cell percentages were measured by flow cytometry on a PBMC aliquot from every donor. The receptor library was made with 5' RACE. The listed sequencing device is Illumina HiSeq 2500. A second PCR of about 7 to 12 cycles was run with a J-beta primer mix and a sample-barcoded 5' primer. Each TCR beta cDNA molecule received a unique molecular identifier from a template-switch 5' adaptor carrying 12 random nucleotides. Each sample yielded at least 2.5 million CDR3-containing paired-end reads. First-strand cDNA synthesis was performed from all RNA using the Mint cDNA synthesis kit, with priming by a TRBC-specific oligonucleotide. Following uracil-DNA glycosylase treatment, a first 18-cycle PCR with universal primers M1SS and BC2_uni_R was performed on all cDNA. Turning to the authors' computational methods: For normalization, 1 million high-quality reads, each with a distinct molecular identifier, were randomly selected from each sample. Instead of being binned into consensus sequences, reads that shared molecular identifiers were thrown out. MiTCR, set to a Q25 quality threshold and the strictest error-elimination algorithm, was used for CDR3 identification, clonotype clustering and error correction. A nonparametric unseen species model with Euler transformation was used to estimate lower-bound total TCR beta diversity. In TCRdb, the public reads were trimmed at Q25 with fastp and aligned with MiXCR, with productive beta chains retained. Every distinct CDR3 protein forms one entry, paired with its most common genes and DNA. The authors' filters were not applied to this entry. The sample yields about a million distinct CDR3 sequences; roughly 51% were counted once. The top ten hold 20% to 25% of the sample.

V was cut back by 6 bases and J by 4 bases, leaving a gap of 12 bases between them. Including cysteine and phenylalanine, the CDR3 has 14 amino acids. Only CDR3 DNA remains: 42 bases, in frame from the first base. CDR1 and CDR2 are drawn from the germline V gene: KGHSH, LQKENI. A note on this clonotype: What this receptor recognizes is not known. Qualities for individual bases were not recorded, and no much larger clone is one base off.

The V gene is TRBV18 and the J gene is TRBJ1-4; TRBD1 is a weak D gene call, 5 bases matching. The origin of this receptor is a woman aged 60-75 years in good health. The sample consisted of blood. The CDR3 region has the sequence CASSPGTINEKLFF. In nucleotides, the sequence is TGTGCCAGCTCTCCCGGGACGATTAATGAAAAACTGTTTTTT. Outside the CDR3, residues come from the reference TRBV18 and TRBJ1-4 proteins, so the full variable domain is: NAGVMQNPRHLVRRRGQEARLRCSPMKGHSHVYWYRQLPEEGLKFMVYLQKENIIDESGMPKERFSAEFPKEGPSILRIQQVVRGDSAAYFCASSPGTINEKLFFGSGTQLSVL.